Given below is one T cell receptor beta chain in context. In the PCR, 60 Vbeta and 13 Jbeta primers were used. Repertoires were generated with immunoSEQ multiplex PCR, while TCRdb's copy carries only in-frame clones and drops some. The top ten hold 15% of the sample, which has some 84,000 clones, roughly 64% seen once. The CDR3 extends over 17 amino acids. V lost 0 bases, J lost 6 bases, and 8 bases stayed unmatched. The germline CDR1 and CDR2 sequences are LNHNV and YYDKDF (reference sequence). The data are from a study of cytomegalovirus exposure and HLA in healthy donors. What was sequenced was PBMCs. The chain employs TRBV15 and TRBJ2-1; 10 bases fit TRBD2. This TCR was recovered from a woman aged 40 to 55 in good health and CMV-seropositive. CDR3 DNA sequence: TGTGCCACCAGCAGAGATCGAGCGGGAGGGATCGGCAATGAGCAGTTCTTC. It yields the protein CATSRDRAGGIGNEQFF.